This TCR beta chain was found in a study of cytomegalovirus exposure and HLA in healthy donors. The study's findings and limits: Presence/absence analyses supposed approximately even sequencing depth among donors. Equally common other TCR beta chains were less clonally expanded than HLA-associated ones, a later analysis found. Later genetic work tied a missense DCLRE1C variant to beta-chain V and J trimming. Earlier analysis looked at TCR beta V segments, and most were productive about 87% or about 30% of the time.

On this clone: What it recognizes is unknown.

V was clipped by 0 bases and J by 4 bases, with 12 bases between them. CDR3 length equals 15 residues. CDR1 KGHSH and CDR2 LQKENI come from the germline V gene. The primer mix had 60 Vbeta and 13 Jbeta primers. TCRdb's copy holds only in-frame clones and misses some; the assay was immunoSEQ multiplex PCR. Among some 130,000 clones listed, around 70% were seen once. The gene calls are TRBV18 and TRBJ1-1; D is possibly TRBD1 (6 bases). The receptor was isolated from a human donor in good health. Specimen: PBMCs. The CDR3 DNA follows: TGTGCCAGCTCACCACCAAGGGGGATGGCCACTGAAGCTTTCTTT. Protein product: CASSPPRGMATEAFF.